The rows below give T cell receptor beta chains drawn from one sample of a study of cytomegalovirus exposure and HLA in healthy donors. The assay was immunoSEQ multiplex PCR, and TCRdb's table has in-frame clones only and misses some. The table lists 160,000 or so clones, roughly 85% of them singletons. Sequencing used PBMCs. The receptors were sampled from a man aged 35 to 55 in good health and CMV-seropositive. The CDR3 runs from the conserved cysteine through the conserved F or W. Only part of the rows carry a size: once, few, many, or a class if the clone is expanded.

j_call: TRBJ1-6; v_call: TRBV30; clone_size: .; cdr3_aa: CAWTIGRGLRSPLHF
j_call: TRBJ2-3; v_call: TRBV7-3; clone_size: .; cdr3_aa: CASSLGATDTQYF
j_call: TRBJ1-5; v_call: TRBV29-1; clone_size: .; cdr3_aa: CSVAGEDNQPQHF
j_call: TRBJ1-5; v_call: TRBV5-1; clone_size: .; cdr3_aa: CASSLGAVNQPQHF
j_call: TRBJ2-5; v_call: TRBV4-1; clone_size: .; cdr3_aa: CASSQPGQGGETQYF
j_call: TRBJ1-1; v_call: TRBV6-5; clone_size: .; cdr3_aa: CASDPLGGMNTEAFF
j_call: TRBJ1-3; v_call: TRBV28; clone_size: once; cdr3_aa: CASSSAGDSGNTIYF
j_call: TRBJ2-7; v_call: TRBV7-9; clone_size: .; cdr3_aa: CASSLGTGFPYEQYF
j_call: TRBJ1-5; v_call: TRBV19; clone_size: few; cdr3_aa: CASSTTGAFGEPQHF
j_call: TRBJ2-3; v_call: TRBV29-1; clone_size: .; cdr3_aa: CSAMGATDTQYF
j_call: TRBJ2-1; v_call: TRBV11-3; clone_size: .; cdr3_aa: CASSSDIEQFF
j_call: TRBJ1-2; v_call: TRBV28; clone_size: .; cdr3_aa: CASSSSSPGGYTF
j_call: TRBJ1-1; v_call: TRBV2; clone_size: .; cdr3_aa: CASRSQGARDTEAFF
j_call: TRBJ1-1; v_call: TRBV6-1; clone_size: .; cdr3_aa: CASSAGLSANTEAFF